This T cell receptor beta chain derives from a study of response to subunit inactivated influenza vaccine. Whole-study results and caveats: The authors suggested that every seasonal influenza vaccination recruits few new T cells.

MiXCR was run by TCRdb on the RT-PCR reads, yielding one entry per CDR3 protein. The profile shows approximately 500,000 distinct CDR3 sequences, 12% to 15% of them singletons. This CDR3 has 14 residues. In germline, CDR1 is SNHLY, CDR2 FYNNEI. Trimming cost V 6 bases and J 3 bases, with 11 bases left between them. To note about this clonotype: What it recognizes is unknown.

V is TRBV2 and J is TRBJ2-2; D is ambiguous. The sequence was collected from a man between 50 and 59 years old who received an inactivated influenza vaccine. The material sequenced was PBMCs from blood, taken approximately 12 days after vaccination. CDR3 coding DNA: TGTGCCAGCAGCGTTACCAGTTACACCGGGGAGCTGTTTTTT. Protein: CASSVTSYTGELFF.